A single sample is the source of the 24 T cell receptor beta chains below, sequenced in a study of graft-versus-host responses after intestinal transplantation. Graft tissue was processed to release intraepithelial and lamina propria lymphocytes. Clones were sequenced by immunoSEQ multiplex PCR, and TCRdb holds only the in-frame ones, with some missing. The sample shows 29,000 or so clones, over 60% of them seen only once. This sample comprised ileum tissue, obtained 98 days after intestinal transplantation. These receptors originate from a human patient who received an intestinal transplant, so some T cells may come from the graft donor.

The chain links TRBV5-1 to TRBJ1-1; D gene ambiguous. The CDR3 loop spans 15 amino acids. Per the germline V gene, CDR1 is SGHRS and CDR2 is YFSETQ. V lost 3 bases and J lost 2, with 14 bases in between. CDR3 protein: CASSSAQYPNTEAFF. CDR3 nucleotide sequence: TGCGCCAGCAGCTCCGCCCAGTACCCAAACACTGAAGCTTTCTTT.

This clone was seen more than once but under ten times. The gene calls are TRBV10-3 and TRBJ1-3, with unresolved D. Germline lookup yields CDR1 ENHRY and CDR2 SYGVKD. Trimming shortened V by 3 bases and J by 0 bases, and 9 bases separated the two germline ends. The CDR3 extends over 15 amino acids. The chain's CDR3 is CAISEGQASGNTIYF. The DNA for the CDR3 is TGTGCCATCAGTGAAGGTCAGGCCTCTGGAAACACCATATATTTT.

This sequence joins TRBV11-2 and TRBJ1-6, with 10 positions matching TRBD1. CDR3 size: 16 residues. Germline-derived CDR1 and CDR2 are SGHAT and FQNNGV. With V trimmed by 0 bases and J by 9 bases, 5 bases remained unmatched. Written as DNA, the CDR3 is TGTGCCAGCAGCTTAGATCAATGGACAGGGGGTTCACCCCTCCACTTT. This translates into CASSLDQWTGGSPLHF.

This rearrangement joins TRBV4-1 to TRBJ2-2; TRBD2 might be the D (6 bases). Germline CDR1 and CDR2: MGHRA and YSYEKL. Trimming stripped 3 bases from V and 7 bases from J, with 18 bases between. The CDR3 has 16 residues. CDR3 nucleotide sequence: TGCGCCAGCAGCCATACAGGCGGGGTGTATAACGGGGAGCTGTTTTTT. Its translation is CASSHTGGVYNGELFF.

The chain employs TRBV6-5 and TRBJ2-7; tentative D call: TRBD2 (6 bases). CDR1 is MNHEY and CDR2 is SVGAGI in the germline V gene. V lost 3 bases, J lost 5 bases, and 17 bases lay in between. This CDR3 comprises 15 residues. As DNA, the CDR3 is TGTGCCAGCAGTTATCGCCGACGGTCGGGGGACGAGCAGTACTTC. Its translation: CASSYRRRSGDEQYF.

This clone appeared a few times. The V and J genes are TRBV7-9 and TRBJ1-2, with D possibly matching TRBD1 (5 bases). This CDR3 contains 13 residues. Germline V gene data show CDR1 as SEHNR and CDR2 as FQNEAQ (reference sequence). V gave up 2 bases and J gave up 7 bases, with 11 bases separating them. CDR3 residues: CASSLLQRGGYTF. CDR3 sequence (DNA): TGTGCCAGCAGCTTACTCCAGAGGGGTGGCTACACCTTC.

CDR3 amino acids: CASSLKSLGQENYEQYF. The DNA of the CDR3 is TGCGCCAGCAGCTTGAAGTCATTGGGACAGGAGAATTACGAGCAGTACTTC. This sequence joins TRBV5-1 and TRBJ2-7; 8 bases fit TRBD1. Losses at the gene ends were 1 base for V and 4 bases for J; bases not matched to a gene: 13. Germline loops: CDR1 SGHRS, CDR2 YFSETQ. The CDR3 loop spans 17 amino acids.

Comments on this clone: This sample also contains other DNA sequences that code for the same CDR3. This chain uses TRBV11-2 with TRBJ2-3, with D possibly being TRBD1 (5 bases). This CDR3 spans 13 amino acids. The V gene's germline CDR1 is SGHAT and CDR2 FQNNGV. Trimming pared 3 bases from V and 3 bases from J, leaving 7 bases between. As DNA, the CDR3 is TGTGCCAGCAGCTTCAAGGGGACAGATACGCAGTATTTT. Protein sequence: CASSFKGTDTQYF.

This chain connects TRBV5-1 to TRBJ2-7, with D unresolved. The CDR3 sequence is 15 residues long. Germline values: CDR1 SGHRS, CDR2 YFSETQ. V lost 2 bases to trimming and J lost 6 bases, with 18 bases between them. DNA for the CDR3: TGCGCCAGCAGCTTAGGTGCCAGAATTGTGTCCGAGCAGTACTTC. It encodes CASSLGARIVSEQYF.

The chain recombines TRBV19 with TRBJ2-1; 12 nucleotides align to TRBD2. The CDR3 sequence is 16 residues long. Germline CDR1 and CDR2: LNHDA and SQIVND (reference sequence). V shed 5 bases and J 9 bases; nucleotides not matched to a gene: 11. For the CDR3, the DNA is TGTGCCAGTAGTTTGAGCACTAGCGGGGGGTTCGGTGAGCAGTTCTTC. Encoded protein: CASSLSTSGGFGEQFF.

The V gene is TRBV2, the J gene TRBJ2-7; D may be TRBD1 (5 bases). Germline V gene lookup returns CDR1 SNHLY and CDR2 FYNNEI. V was trimmed by 2 bases and J by 2 bases, leaving 16 bases between them. The CDR3 covers 16 residues. The DNA for the CDR3 is TGTGCCAGCAGTGAACCGTTAAGGGGCTCCCCCTACGAGCAGTACTTC. Protein sequence: CASSEPLRGSPYEQYF.

This chain connects TRBV6-5 to TRBJ2-1; D might be TRBD2 (5 bases). Deletions cut 6 bases from V and 6 bases from J, with 15 bases between. The germline gives CDR1 MNHEY, CDR2 SVGAGI. This CDR3 contains 14 residues. CDR3 sequence: CASREELGGNEQFF. CDR3 nucleotide sequence: TGTGCCAGCAGAGAAGAGCTAGGAGGCAATGAGCAGTTCTTC.

V gene TRBV10-1 combines with J gene TRBJ2-7; perhaps TRBD1 as D (5 bases). Germline loops: CDR1 WNHNN, CDR2 SYGVQD (reference sequence). The germline V and J ends were trimmed by 2 bases and 4 bases, with 9 bases remaining between them. The CDR3 spans 13 residues. The CDR3 coding sequence is TGCGCCAGCAGTGAGACCCCAGGGTACGAGCAGTACTTC. This codes for CASSETPGYEQYF.

The genes are TRBV19 and TRBJ2-2; TRBD1 is a possible D gene (6 bases). Trimming shortened V by 5 bases and J by 2 bases, and 15 bases separated the two germline ends. Germline CDR1 reads LNHDA; CDR2 reads SQIVND (reference sequence). CDR3 size: 16 residues. The CDR3 protein is CASSVWTAVNTGELFF. The CDR3 region has the DNA TGTGCCAGTAGTGTCTGGACAGCAGTCAACACCGGGGAGCTGTTTTTT.

The rearrangement joins TRBV5-6 to TRBJ2-5; TRBD2 aligns across 9 bases. Trimming at V came to 0 bases and at J to 2 bases, leaving 5 bases not matched to a gene. The germline gives CDR1 SGHDT, CDR2 YYEEEE. The CDR3 sequence is 16 residues long. The CDR3 DNA sequence: TGTGCCAGCAGCTTGGCAGCGGGGGGCCCTCAAGAGACCCAGTACTTC. It is translated as CASSLAAGGPQETQYF.

The chain links TRBV9 to TRBJ2-5, with a possible D match to TRBD1 (5 bases). This CDR3 region has 15 residues. Trimming stripped 4 bases from V and 2 bases from J, with 15 bases between. Looked up from germline, CDR1 is SGDLS and CDR2 is YYNGEE. The CDR3 reads CASSPGAGRQETQYF. The CDR3 DNA is TGTGCCAGCAGCCCTGGGGCAGGGCGACAAGAGACCCAGTACTTC.

The chain is built from TRBV7-8 and TRBJ2-5; no definite D call. Germline values: CDR1 SGHVS, CDR2 FQNEAQ. V lost 1 base, J lost 5 bases, and 5 bases lay in between. The CDR3 has 12 amino acids. CDR3 nucleotides: TGTGCCAGCAGCTTAGATGAGGAGACCCAGTACTTC. Its protein product is CASSLDEETQYF.

CDR3 protein: CASRPAPGETQYF. In DNA, the CDR3 is TGTGCCAGCAGGCCCGCCCCAGGGGAGACCCAGTACTTC. This sequence joins TRBV27 and TRBJ2-5, with D perhaps TRBD1 (5 bases). V shed 6 bases and J shed 5 bases, with 13 bases lying between them. The CDR3 runs to 13 residues. CDR1 is MNHEY and CDR2 is SMNVEV in the germline V gene (reference sequence).

The chain has TRBV7-2 and TRBJ2-3; D is perhaps TRBD2 (6 bases). CDR1 is SGHTA, CDR2 FQGNSA, per germline. CDR3 length: 14 amino acids. Trimming took off 2 bases at V and 8 bases at J, with 14 bases between the two ends. CDR3 region: CASSLTSSGGTQYF. In DNA form, the CDR3 reads TGTGCCAGCAGCTTAACTAGCTCTGGGGGTACGCAGTATTTT. Using reference TRBV7-2 and TRBJ2-3 for the parts outside the CDR3, the full variable domain is GAGVSQSPSNKVTEKGKDVELRCDPISGHTALYWYRQSLGQGLEFLIYFQGNSAPDKSGLPSDRFSAERTGGSVSTLTIQRTQQEDSAVYLCASSLTSSGGTQYFGPGTRLTVL.

The CDR3 region has the DNA TGTGCCAGCAGCAAACGGGACAGGGGCTTTTATAACTCCTATAATTCACCCCTCCACTTT. This translates into CASSKRDRGFYNSYNSPLHF. The gene calls are TRBV21-1 and TRBJ1-6; whether TRBD1, the table's D call, matches the DNA was not checked. TRBV21-1 is designated a pseudogene. This CDR3 has 20 residues.

This clone has just one count. The V and J genes are TRBV19 and TRBJ2-1; TRBD2 agrees at 9 bases. CDR1 is LNHDA and CDR2 is SQIVND in the germline V gene (reference sequence). The CDR3 covers 16 residues. V lost 5 bases and J lost 0; bases outside the gene matches: 5. The CDR3 loop is CASSPGTSYSYNEQFF. The CDR3 bases are TGTGCCAGTAGTCCCGGGACTAGCTACTCCTACAATGAGCAGTTCTTC.

A word on this clone: Other DNA sequences from this sample encode an identical CDR3 as well. The V call is TRBV19, the J call TRBJ1-5; D is perhaps TRBD1 (6 bases). Trimming pared 5 bases from V and 4 bases from J, leaving 15 bases between. The CDR3 contains 15 residues. The V gene's germline CDR1 is LNHDA and CDR2 SQIVND (reference sequence). The CDR3 region is CASSGQGHGNQPQHF. CDR3 DNA: TGTGCCAGTAGTGGTCAGGGGCACGGGAATCAGCCCCAGCATTTT.

The chain employs TRBV5-1 and TRBJ1-4; possible D gene TRBD1, 5 bases. Trimming left V 5 bases short and J 2 bases short, with 7 bases between. This CDR3 is 13 amino acids long. In germline, CDR1 is SGHRS, CDR2 YFSETQ. In nucleotides, the CDR3 is TGCGCCAGCAGGGGACTTACTAATGAAAAACTGTTTTTT. Residues: CASRGLTNEKLFF. Looking up the rest from reference TRBV5-1 and TRBJ1-4 gives the full variable domain: KAGVTQTPRYLIKTRGQQVTLSCSPISGHRSVSWYQQTPGQGLQFLFEYFSETQRNKGNFPGRFSGRQFSNSRSEMNVSTLELGDSALYLCASRGLTNEKLFFGSGTQLSVL.

The chain employs TRBV7-9 and TRBJ2-1; 8 positions match TRBD1. V lost 2 bases, J lost 0 bases, and 6 bases stayed unmatched. The CDR3 totals 17 residues. Germline loops: CDR1 SEHNR, CDR2 FQNEAQ (reference sequence). Here the CDR3 reads CASSLSQGASSYNEQFF. CDR3 coding DNA: TGTGCCAGCAGCTTATCTCAGGGGGCGAGCTCCTACAATGAGCAGTTCTTC.